The clone carrying this T cell receptor (beta chain) was observed a single time. As yet, its antigen is unknown. Method: immunoSEQ multiplex PCR; TCRdb's copy keeps in-frame clones and lacks some. This sample has more than 11,000 clones; roughly three quarters occur once, and the top ten carry roughly 7%. The record originates from a study of somatic mutations in cytotoxic T cells in rheumatoid arthritis. Study-level information: Patients had 25 to 30 ml EDTA blood drawn right after diagnosis, before any treatment. Broader study findings: For about an eighth of the roughly 60 patients, a single CD8+ clone accounted for more than 20% of CD8+ cells. In the expanded CD8+ clones, the antigen targets remained unknown.

Trimming took 4 bases from V and 6 from J, leaving 12 bases between them. CDR1 and CDR2 (germline): SGHDT, YYEEEE. This CDR3 contains 13 residues. The sequencing sample was made of CD8+ T cells sorted from blood. The chain combines TRBV5-6 with TRBJ2-3; either TRBD1 or TRBD2 may fit D (6 bases each). The receptor's source is an adult with rheumatoid arthritis. The DNA of the CDR3 is TGTGCCAGCAGCCCCCCCGGGGGCGATACGCAGTATTTT. As protein: CASSPPGGDTQYF. The full variable domain, its missing parts supplied by reference TRBV5-6 and TRBJ2-3, is DAGVTQSPTHLIKTRGQQVTLRCSPKSGHDTVSWYQQALGQGPQFIFQYYEEEERQRGNFPDRFSGHQFPNYSSELNVNALLLGDSALYLCASSPPGGDTQYFGPGTRLTVL.